This T cell receptor beta chain appears in the sequencing data of a study of beta chain features in type 1 diabetes. As for the study in general: Sorted cell examination encompassed about 110,000,000 cells across all samples.

Findings of the study overall: Small HLA sub-analyses could not settle whether HLA shapes TCRB rearrangement.

Concerning this clone itself: The antigen remains unidentified. The sample has other DNA sequences that encode this CDR3 too.

The whole isolated RNA underwent reverse transcription, so sequencing captured expressed TCRB transcripts. Produced via immunoSEQ multiplex PCR; TCRdb's table is partial and in-frame only. Of some 150,000 clones listed, 11% were seen once; the top ten hold under 2.5%. Germline loops: CDR1 SGDLS, CDR2 YYNGEE. The CDR3 covers 14 residues. V lost 2 bases, J lost 1 base, and 1 base stayed unmatched. The chain carries TRBV9 and TRBJ2-3; TRBD2 matches at 7 bases. Sequenced sample: central memory CD4+ T cells from blood. This sequence originates from a man between 18 and 35 years old in good health. The CDR3 DNA follows: TGTGCCAGCAGCGTCCGGGGGGGCACAGATACGCAGTATTTT. Translation gives CASSVRGGTDTQYF.